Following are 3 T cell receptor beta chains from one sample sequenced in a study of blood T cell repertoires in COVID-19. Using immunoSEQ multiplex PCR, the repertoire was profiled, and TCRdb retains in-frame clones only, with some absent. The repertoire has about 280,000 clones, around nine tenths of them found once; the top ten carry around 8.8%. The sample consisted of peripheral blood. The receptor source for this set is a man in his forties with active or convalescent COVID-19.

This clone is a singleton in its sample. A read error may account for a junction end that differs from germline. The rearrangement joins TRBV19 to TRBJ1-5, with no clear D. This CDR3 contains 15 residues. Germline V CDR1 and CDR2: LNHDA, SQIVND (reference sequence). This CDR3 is CAISRTGGGNQPQHF. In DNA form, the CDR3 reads TGTGCCATTAGTAGGACCGGAGGTGGGAATCAGCCCCAGCATTTT.

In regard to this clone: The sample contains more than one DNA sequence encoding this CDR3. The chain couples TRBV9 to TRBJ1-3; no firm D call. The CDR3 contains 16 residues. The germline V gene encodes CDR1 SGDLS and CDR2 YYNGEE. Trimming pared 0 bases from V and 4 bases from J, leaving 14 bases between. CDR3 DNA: TGTGCCAGCAGCGTAGGGATAACAGTCTCCGGAAACACCATATATTTT. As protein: CASSVGITVSGNTIYF.

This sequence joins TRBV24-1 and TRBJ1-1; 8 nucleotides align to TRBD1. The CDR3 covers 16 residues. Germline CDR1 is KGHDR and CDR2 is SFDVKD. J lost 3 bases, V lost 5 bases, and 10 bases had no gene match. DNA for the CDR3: TGTGCCACCAGTGCTGGACAGGGCCTGTCGTACACTGAAGCTTTCTTT. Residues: CATSAGQGLSYTEAFF.